A selection of T cell receptor beta chains follows, all from one sample in a study of PD-1 blockade in classical Hodgkin lymphoma. Sequenced by immunoSEQ multiplex PCR; TCRdb stores in-frame clones only, minus some. The sample carries 95,000 to 100,000 clones, around 89% recorded once. Sequencing was performed on peripheral blood mononuclear cells (PBMCs), taken before the second cycle of nivolumab. The origin of the receptors is a human donor with classical Hodgkin lymphoma. CDR3s include the opening cysteine and the closing phenylalanine or tryptophan. D genes are given only for firm matches. Expanded clones are given a class, and other clones once, few, many or no size at all.

J gene	CDR3 length	clone size	V gene	D gene	CDR3 protein
TRBJ2-7	15	-	TRBV11-1	-	CASSPWGGSSYEQYF
TRBJ2-5	15	once	TRBV5-1	-	CASSLERGSRETQYF
TRBJ1-2	14	-	TRBV15	-	CATSREYSNYGYTF
TRBJ2-2	13	-	TRBV10-1	-	CASSPDNTGELFF
TRBJ2-7	16	once	TRBV27	TRBD1	CASSLGGGQGAYEQYF
TRBJ1-3	14	-	TRBV30	-	CAWHTGSSGNTIYF
TRBJ1-6	16	-	TRBV19	-	CASSIGESSYNSPLHF
TRBJ1-5	14	-	TRBV30	-	CAWSVTVRNQPQHF
TRBJ1-4	14	-	TRBV28	-	CASSLPAPLEKLFF
TRBJ2-2	15	-	TRBV11-3	-	CASSRAGPNTGELFF
TRBJ2-1	15	once	TRBV10-3	TRBD1	CAISEGQGSYNEQFF
TRBJ2-3	12	-	TRBV7-2	-	CASSLIVLRKYF
TRBJ1-6	19	-	TRBV7-9	-	CASSLHDRLGGFMASPLHF
TRBJ2-5	16	-	TRBV5-4	-	CASSASPIREQETQYF
TRBJ2-3	17	-	TRBV2	TRBD2	CASSASGADFSTDTQYF
TRBJ1-1	14	once	TRBV5-4	-	CASSPGPLETEAFF
TRBJ1-2	16	once	TRBV11-3	TRBD1	CASSSTGTGSPYGYTF
TRBJ2-7	14	once	TRBV19	TRBD1	CASTTAGGPYEQYF
TRBJ1-1	15	-	TRBV9	-	CASSGKDGMNTEAFF
TRBJ2-1	15	-	TRBV30	-	CAWSIRGTPYNEQFF
TRBJ1-6	17	-	TRBV28	-	CASSQRYRFNPNSPLHF
TRBJ1-4	12	-	TRBV30	TRBD1	CAWGQENEKLFF
TRBJ2-1	14	-	TRBV15	TRBD1	CATVGTGGINEQFF
TRBJ1-5	16	-	TRBV7-2	TRBD1	CASSLAGTGKWQPQHF
TRBJ1-5	14	-	TRBV7-9	-	CASSFADYNQPQHF
TRBJ1-2	14	-	TRBV9	TRBD1	CASSADRDHYGYTF
TRBJ1-1	14	-	TRBV6-1	TRBD1	CASSPLQGATEAFF
TRBJ2-7	13	-	TRBV12-5	-	CASGLVFVGEQYF
TRBJ1-1	13	few	TRBV6-5	-	CASSYSWHTEAFF
TRBJ2-5	13	-	TRBV19	-	CASSIATAETQYF
TRBJ1-1	12	-	TRBV28	-	CASSRTYLNAFF
TRBJ2-3	13	once	TRBV27	TRBD2	CASSLQREGTQYF
TRBJ1-1	12	-	TRBV10-3	-	CAADPVWSEAFF
TRBJ1-1	15	-	TRBV14	-	CASSQDSQKFTEAFF
TRBJ1-1	15	-	TRBV7-3	TRBD1	CASSARGRETTEAFF
TRBJ1-5	14	-	TRBV29-1	TRBD1	CSVLKEGTGQPQHF
TRBJ2-1	15	-	TRBV18	-	CASSPLDRRNNEQFF
TRBJ2-1	15	-	TRBV18	-	CASSPSRNSYNEQFF
TRBJ1-2	16	-	TRBV9	TRBD1	CASSVDGTGFGYGYTF
TRBJ2-7	18	-	TRBV4-1	TRBD1	CASSQDSVRTGGSYEQYF
TRBJ1-5	15	-	TRBV21-1	-	CASSWMGRSDQPQHF